This TCR beta chain was observed in a study of OX40 agonist ivuxolimab in advanced cancers. Turning to the study itself: The dose-escalation cohort had hepatocellular carcinoma, melanoma, renal cell or head and neck cancer. General study points: Individuals who were partial responders at 0.1-3.0 mg/kg had clonal expansion that ranked among the lowest.

Only in-frame clones appear in the TCRdb table, and some are missing; sequencing was by immunoSEQ multiplex PCR. The repertoire includes 55,000 to 65,000 clones, roughly nine tenths of them detected once, and around 0.76% sits in the top ten. As to this clone: Its target is not known.

The J segment lost 6 bases and the V segment lost 10 bases, leaving 14 bases of the junction unmatched. Per the germline V gene, CDR1 is SGHTA and CDR2 is FQGNSA. The CDR3 extends over 17 amino acids. The sequenced sample was CD4+ or CD8+ T cells sorted from blood, obtained in a trial of the OX40 agonist ivuxolimab. The chain joins TRBV7-2 to TRBJ2-1; 14 bases match TRBD2. The source is an adult with an advanced solid tumor such as melanoma, head and neck, liver or kidney cancer. The CDR3 protein is CANKAGLAGVKGNEQFF. The DNA for the CDR3 is TGTGCCAACAAGGCGGGACTAGCGGGAGTTAAGGGCAATGAGCAGTTCTTC. Using reference TRBV7-2 and TRBJ2-1 for the parts outside the CDR3, the full variable domain is GAGVSQSPSNKVTEKGKDVELRCDPISGHTALYWYRQSLGQGLEFLIYFQGNSAPDKSGLPSDRFSAERTGGSVSTLTIQRTQQEDSAVYLCANKAGLAGVKGNEQFFGPGTRLTVL.